Listed below are T cell receptor beta chains from one sample, sequenced in a study of blood T cell repertoires in COVID-19. Clones were sequenced by immunoSEQ multiplex PCR, and TCRdb holds only the in-frame ones, with some missing. The sample lists about 400,000 clones, roughly 86% occurring once. Material: PBMCs or T cells enriched from blood (not recorded which). Source of these receptors: a woman in her thirties who had recovered from COVID-19. The CDR3 runs from the conserved cysteine through the conserved F or W. Fields, in order: clone size, J gene, V gene, D gene, CDR3 protein, CDR3 DNA. D genes are given only for firm matches. Rows may omit the clone size; those that give it use once, few, many or a size class.

size: NA
J: TRBJ2-3
V: TRBV15
D: NA
CDR3: CATSRVRGSRTDTQYF
DNA: TGTGCCACCAGCAGAGTCAGGGGTTCCCGCACAGATACGCAGTATTTT

size: once
J: TRBJ1-6
V: TRBV4-3
D: TRBD1
CDR3: CASSQEIVGQAYNSPLHF
DNA: TGCGCCAGCAGCCAAGAGATAGTGGGACAGGCGTATAATTCACCCCTCCACTTT

size: NA
J: TRBJ2-7
V: TRBV19
D: TRBD1
CDR3: CASSTNRGHYEQYF
DNA: TGTGCCAGTAGTACGAACAGGGGGCACTACGAGCAGTACTTC

size: once
J: TRBJ2-7
V: TRBV4-1
D: NA
CDR3: CASSPFVDRSYEQYF
DNA: TGCGCCAGCAGCCCCTTTGTGGACAGATCCTACGAGCAGTACTTC

size: NA
J: TRBJ1-2
V: TRBV28
D: NA
CDR3: CASSWRGATFYGYTF
DNA: TGTGCCAGCAGTTGGCGCGGGGCGACTTTCTATGGCTACACCTTC

size: NA
J: TRBJ1-1
V: TRBV7-8
D: NA
CDR3: CASSFLSFRTAFF
DNA: TGTGCCAGCAGCTTCTTGTCATTTAGGACTGCTTTCTTT

size: NA
J: TRBJ1-6
V: TRBV15
D: NA
CDR3: CATSRDRQGSSPLHF
DNA: TGTGCCACCAGCAGAGATCGGCAGGGGAGTTCACCCCTCCACTTT

size: NA
J: TRBJ1-3
V: TRBV4-3
D: NA
CDR3: CASSQVIWTAGNTIYF
DNA: TGCGCCAGCAGCCAAGTTATATGGACAGCTGGAAACACCATATATTTT

size: NA
J: TRBJ1-5
V: TRBV5-6
D: NA
CDR3: CASSAKDIYNQPQHF
DNA: TGTGCCAGCAGCGCAAAGGACATCTACAATCAGCCCCAGCATTTT

size: few
J: TRBJ1-4
V: TRBV6-6
D: NA
CDR3: CASSRGQEKLFF
DNA: TGTGCCAGCAGCCGAGGACAGGAAAAACTGTTTTTT

size: once
J: TRBJ1-3
V: TRBV3-1/TRBV3-2
D: TRBD1
CDR3: CASSQWIQGRISGNTIYF
DNA: TGTGCCAGCAGCCAATGGATACAGGGGAGAATCTCTGGAAACACCATATATTTT

size: NA
J: TRBJ1-2
V: TRBV4-2
D: TRBD1
CDR3: CASSPGQSSDYGYTF
DNA: TGTGCCAGCAGCCCGGGACAGTCCAGCGACTATGGCTACACCTTC

size: NA
J: TRBJ2-1
V: TRBV5-1
D: TRBD2
CDR3: CASSLESGGGDYNEQFF
DNA: TGCGCCAGCAGCTTGGAATCCGGCGGGGGGGATTACAATGAGCAGTTCTTC

size: NA
J: TRBJ2-7
V: TRBV11-2
D: NA
CDR3: CASVGGAYEQYF
DNA: TGTGCCAGCGTGGGGGGAGCCTACGAGCAGTACTTC

size: NA
J: TRBJ1-3
V: TRBV5-1
D: NA
CDR3: CASSFPDSGNTIYF
DNA: TGCGCCAGCAGCTTTCCAGACTCTGGAAACACCATATATTTT

size: NA
J: TRBJ2-1
V: TRBV11-2
D: TRBD1
CDR3: CASSPTGQGISYNEQFF
DNA: TGTGCCAGCAGCCCGACGGGACAGGGGATCTCCTACAATGAGCAGTTCTTC

size: NA
J: TRBJ2-7
V: TRBV2
D: NA
CDR3: CASLSQGSYEQYF
DNA: TGTGCCAGCCTTTCGCAGGGCTCCTACGAGCAGTACTTC

size: NA
J: TRBJ1-1
V: TRBV12-5
D: NA
CDR3: CASGLVRGSEAFF
DNA: TGTGCTAGTGGTTTGGTAAGGGGCAGTGAAGCTTTCTTT

size: NA
J: TRBJ1-2
V: TRBV12-3/TRBV12-4
D: NA
CDR3: CASGGTDYGYTF
DNA: TGTGCCAGCGGCGGGACGGATTATGGCTACACCTTC

size: NA
J: TRBJ1-6
V: TRBV24-1
D: TRBD1
CDR3: CATSDLYVPFTGVGKPLHF
DNA: TGTGCCACCAGTGATTTGTACGTCCCCTTTACAGGGGTAGGAAAACCCCTCCACTTT

size: few
J: TRBJ2-5
V: TRBV6-5
D: TRBD1
CDR3: CASSRNRGETQYF
DNA: TGTGCCAGCAGTCGGAACAGGGGGGAGACCCAGTACTTC

size: NA
J: TRBJ1-1
V: TRBV11-3
D: NA
CDR3: CASSLDGGMNTEAFF
DNA: TGTGCCAGCAGCTTAGACGGGGGTATGAACACTGAAGCTTTCTTT

size: once
J: TRBJ1-1
V: TRBV9
D: NA
CDR3: CASSVTGKNTEAFF
DNA: TGTGCCAGCAGCGTAACCGGGAAGAACACTGAAGCTTTCTTT

size: NA
J: TRBJ1-1
V: TRBV7-9
D: NA
CDR3: CASSYSGGFGEAFF
DNA: TGTGCCAGCAGCTACTCCGGGGGTTTTGGTGAAGCTTTCTTT

size: NA
J: TRBJ2-5
V: TRBV10-3
D: TRBD1
CDR3: CAISESGTGETQYF
DNA: TGTGCCATCAGTGAGTCCGGGACAGGAGAGACCCAGTACTTC

size: NA
J: TRBJ1-5
V: TRBV9
D: NA
CDR3: CASSRGISPLPNQPQHF
DNA: TGTGCCAGCAGCCGAGGGATCTCCCCCCTGCCTAATCAGCCCCAGCATTTT

size: once
J: TRBJ1-1
V: TRBV28
D: NA
CDR3: CASSLRANPRTEAFF
DNA: TGTGCCAGCAGTTTGCGGGCCAACCCGCGGACTGAAGCTTTCTTT

size: once
J: TRBJ1-5
V: TRBV28
D: NA
CDR3: CASSLRTAEGPQHF
DNA: TGTGCCAGCAGTCTCAGGACAGCCGAGGGGCCCCAGCATTTT

size: NA
J: TRBJ1-6
V: TRBV4-1
D: NA
CDR3: CASSQEAGNFYSPLHF
DNA: TGCGCCAGCAGCCAAGAGGCAGGGAACTTTTATTCACCCCTCCACTTT

size: NA
J: TRBJ1-2
V: TRBV28
D: NA
CDR3: CASRADANYGYTF
DNA: TGTGCCAGCAGGGCGGATGCTAACTATGGCTACACCTTC

size: NA
J: TRBJ2-3
V: TRBV3-1/TRBV3-2
D: NA
CDR3: CASSLRDRGGRVRTDTQYF
DNA: TGTGCCAGCAGCCTCCGGGACAGGGGCGGGAGGGTCCGCACAGATACGCAGTATTTT

size: once
J: TRBJ2-3
V: TRBV5-1
D: NA
CDR3: CASRSEGQRADTQYF
DNA: TGCGCCAGCAGGAGTGAGGGACAACGGGCAGATACGCAGTATTTT

size: NA
J: TRBJ1-1
V: TRBV9
D: TRBD1
CDR3: CASSVVQGDAAFF
DNA: TGTGCCAGCAGCGTAGTACAGGGGGACGCAGCTTTCTTT

size: NA
J: TRBJ1-1
V: TRBV18
D: TRBD1
CDR3: CASSQDRATEAFF
DNA: TGTGCCAGCTCACAGGACAGGGCCACTGAAGCTTTCTTT

size: NA
J: TRBJ2-5
V: TRBV2
D: TRBD1
CDR3: CASSYRGQETQYF
DNA: TGTGCCAGCAGCTACAGGGGTCAAGAGACCCAGTACTTC

size: NA
J: TRBJ2-7
V: TRBV11-3
D: TRBD1
CDR3: CASSLAGTAPVDEQYF
DNA: TGTGCCAGCAGCTTAGCCGGGACAGCTCCTGTCGACGAGCAGTACTTC

size: few
J: TRBJ2-7
V: TRBV15
D: NA
CDR3: CATSRGGTSYEQYF
DNA: TGTGCCACCAGCAGAGGCGGGACCTCCTACGAGCAGTACTTC

size: NA
J: TRBJ1-1
V: TRBV28
D: NA
CDR3: CASSDASRTEAFF
DNA: TGTGCCAGCAGTGATGCGTCGAGGACTGAAGCTTTCTTT

size: NA
J: TRBJ1-2
V: TRBV5-5
D: NA
CDR3: CASSLRDYGYTF
DNA: TGTGCCAGCAGCTTGCGGGACTATGGCTACACCTTC

size: NA
J: TRBJ1-2
V: TRBV18
D: TRBD1
CDR3: CASSLATGAFDYGYTF
DNA: TGTGCCAGCTCACTTGCGACAGGGGCATTTGACTATGGCTACACCTTC

size: NA
J: TRBJ2-1
V: TRBV14
D: NA
CDR3: CASSQAGGLAEQFF
DNA: TGTGCCAGCAGCCAAGCCGGGGGGCTAGCTGAGCAGTTCTTC

size: NA
J: TRBJ1-2
V: TRBV20-1
D: NA
CDR3: CSARVLYGYTF
DNA: TGCAGTGCTAGAGTTCTCTATGGCTACACCTTC

size: NA
J: TRBJ1-3
V: TRBV3-1/TRBV3-2
D: NA
CDR3: CASSQVGGAGNTIYF
DNA: TGTGCCAGCAGCCAAGTCGGGGGGGCTGGAAACACCATATATTTT

size: NA
J: TRBJ2-5
V: TRBV7-8
D: TRBD1
CDR3: CASSFGTVQETQYF
DNA: TGTGCCAGCAGCTTCGGGACAGTCCAAGAGACCCAGTACTTC

size: NA
J: TRBJ1-1
V: TRBV21-1
D: NA
CDR3: CASSNPGTGGGEAFF
DNA: TGTGCCAGCAGCAACCCGGGGACAGGGGGTGGTGAAGCTTTCTTT

size: once
J: TRBJ2-2
V: TRBV13
D: NA
CDR3: CASSPPWGEDTGELFF
DNA: TGTGCCAGCAGCCCTCCCTGGGGCGAGGACACCGGGGAGCTGTTTTTT

size: NA
J: TRBJ1-5
V: TRBV5-5
D: NA
CDR3: CASSSNSDQPQHF
DNA: TGTGCCAGCAGCTCAAACTCTGATCAGCCCCAGCATTTT

size: once
J: TRBJ1-2
V: TRBV6-5
D: TRBD1
CDR3: CASSIGQGGNYGYTF
DNA: TGTGCCAGCAGTATAGGACAGGGAGGAAACTATGGCTACACCTTC

size: NA
J: TRBJ2-7
V: TRBV10-3
D: NA
CDR3: CASGEREGSYEQYF
DNA: TGTGCCTCCGGAGAAAGAGAGGGTTCCTACGAGCAGTACTTC

size: NA
J: TRBJ1-2
V: TRBV13
D: TRBD1
CDR3: CASSLSTGGWYGYTF
DNA: TGTGCCAGCAGCTTATCAACAGGGGGATGGTATGGCTACACCTTC

size: NA
J: TRBJ2-2
V: TRBV10-3
D: TRBD1
CDR3: CAISGTGAAGELFF
DNA: TGTGCCATCTCTGGGACAGGGGCTGCCGGGGAGCTGTTTTTT

size: NA
J: TRBJ2-7
V: TRBV3-1/TRBV3-2
D: TRBD2
CDR3: CASSQQTSGVYEQYF
DNA: TGTGCCAGCAGCCAGCAGACTAGCGGGGTCTACGAGCAGTACTTC

size: NA
J: TRBJ1-1
V: TRBV7-9
D: NA
CDR3: CASSPPNRDNTEAFF
DNA: TGTGCCAGCAGCCCTCCTAACAGGGATAACACTGAAGCTTTCTTT

size: NA
J: TRBJ2-2
V: TRBV12-3/TRBV12-4
D: NA
CDR3: CASSTRLTGELFF
DNA: TGTGCCAGCAGTACCCGACTGACCGGGGAGCTGTTTTTT

size: NA
J: TRBJ2-7
V: TRBV4-1
D: NA
CDR3: CASSKGSTGTRIYEQYF
DNA: TGCGCCAGCAGCAAAGGGTCCACCGGGACAAGGATCTACGAGCAGTACTTC

size: NA
J: TRBJ2-5
V: TRBV4-1
D: TRBD2
CDR3: CASSQARALAKETQYF
DNA: TGCGCCAGCAGCCAAGCCAGGGCACTAGCGAAAGAGACCCAGTACTTC

size: NA
J: TRBJ1-6
V: TRBV10-3
D: NA
CDR3: CAISESSHRAANSPLHF
DNA: TGTGCCATCAGTGAGTCAAGTCACAGAGCGGCGAATTCACCCCTCCACTTT